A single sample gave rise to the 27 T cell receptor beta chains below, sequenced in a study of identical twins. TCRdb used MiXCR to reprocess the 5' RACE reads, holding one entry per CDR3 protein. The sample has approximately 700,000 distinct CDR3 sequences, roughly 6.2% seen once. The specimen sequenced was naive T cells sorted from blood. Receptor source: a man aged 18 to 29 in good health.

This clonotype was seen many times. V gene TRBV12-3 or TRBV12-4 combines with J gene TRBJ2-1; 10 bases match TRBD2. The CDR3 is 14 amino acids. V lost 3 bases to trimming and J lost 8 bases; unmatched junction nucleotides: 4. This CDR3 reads CASSFSGRVDEQFF. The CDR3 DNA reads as TGTGCCAGCAGTTTCAGCGGGAGGGTTGATGAGCAGTTCTTC.

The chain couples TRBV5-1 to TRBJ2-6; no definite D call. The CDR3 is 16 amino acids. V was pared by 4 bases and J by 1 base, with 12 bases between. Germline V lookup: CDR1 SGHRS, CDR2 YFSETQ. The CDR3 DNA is TGCGCCAGCAGCGTAAACACAGTTTCTGGGGCCAACGTCCTGACTTTC. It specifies CASSVNTVSGANVLTF.

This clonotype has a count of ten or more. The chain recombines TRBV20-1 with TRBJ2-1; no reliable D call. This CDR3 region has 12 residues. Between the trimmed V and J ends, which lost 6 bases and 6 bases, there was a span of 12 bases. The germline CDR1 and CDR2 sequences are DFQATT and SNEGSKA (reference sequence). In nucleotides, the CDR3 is TGCAGTGCCCAGAGGTCGATCAATGAGCAGTTCTTC. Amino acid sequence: CSAQRSINEQFF.

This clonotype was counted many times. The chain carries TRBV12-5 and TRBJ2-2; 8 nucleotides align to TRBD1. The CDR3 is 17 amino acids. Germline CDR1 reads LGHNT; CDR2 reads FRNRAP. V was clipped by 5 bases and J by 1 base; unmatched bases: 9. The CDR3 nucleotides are TGTGCTAGTGGTCCTCACCCGGACAGGGTGAACACCGGGGAGCTGTTTTTT. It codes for CASGPHPDRVNTGELFF.

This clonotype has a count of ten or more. As DNA, the CDR3 is TGTGCCAGCAGTCGGGGGACAAGTTCGTATGAGCAGTTCTTC. It specifies CASSRGTSSYEQFF. This chain connects TRBV6-2 or TRBV6-3 to TRBJ2-1; D could derive from TRBD1 or TRBD2 (6 bases each). The V gene's germline CDR1 is MNHEY and CDR2 SVGEGT. Trimming shortened V by 5 bases and J by 8 bases, and 16 bases separated the two germline ends. The CDR3 length is 14 residues.

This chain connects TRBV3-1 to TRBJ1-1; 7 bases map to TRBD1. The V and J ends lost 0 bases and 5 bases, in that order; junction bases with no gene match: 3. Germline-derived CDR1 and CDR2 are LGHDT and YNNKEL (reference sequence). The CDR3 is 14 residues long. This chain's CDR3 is CASSQDRGWTEAFF. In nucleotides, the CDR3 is TGTGCCAGCAGCCAAGACAGGGGGTGGACTGAAGCTTTCTTT.

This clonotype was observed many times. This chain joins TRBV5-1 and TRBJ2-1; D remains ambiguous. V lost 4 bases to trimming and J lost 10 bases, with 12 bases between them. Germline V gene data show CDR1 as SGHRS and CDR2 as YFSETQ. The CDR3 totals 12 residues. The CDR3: CASSPSDGEQFF. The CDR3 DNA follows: TGCGCCAGCAGCCCCAGTGATGGAGAGCAGTTCTTC.

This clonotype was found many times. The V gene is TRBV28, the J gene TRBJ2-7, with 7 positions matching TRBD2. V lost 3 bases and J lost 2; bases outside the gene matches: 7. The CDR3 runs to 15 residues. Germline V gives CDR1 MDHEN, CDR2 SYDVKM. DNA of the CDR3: TGTGCCAGCAGTTTTGGTGCTAGCGGTACCTACGAGCAGTACTTC. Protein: CASSFGASGTYEQYF. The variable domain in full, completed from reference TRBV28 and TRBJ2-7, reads DVKVTQSSRYLVKRTGEKVFLECVQDMDHENMFWYRQDPGLGLRLIYFSYDVKMKEKGDIPEGYSVSREKKERFSLILESASTNQTSMYLCASSFGASGTYEQYFGPGTRLTVT.

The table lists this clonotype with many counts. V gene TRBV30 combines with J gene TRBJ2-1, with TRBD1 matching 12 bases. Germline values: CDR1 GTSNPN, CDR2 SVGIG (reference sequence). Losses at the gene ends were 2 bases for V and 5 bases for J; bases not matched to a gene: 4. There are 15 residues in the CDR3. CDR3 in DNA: TGTGCCTGGAGTATCGGGACAGGGGGCAACAATGAGCAGTTCTTC. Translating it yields CAWSIGTGGNNEQFF.

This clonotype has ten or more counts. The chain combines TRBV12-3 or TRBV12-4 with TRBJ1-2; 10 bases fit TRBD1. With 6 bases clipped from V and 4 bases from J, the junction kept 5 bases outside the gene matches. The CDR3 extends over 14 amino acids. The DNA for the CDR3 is TGTGCCAGCAGGCAGACAGGGGGCAGCTATGGCTACACCTTC. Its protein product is CASRQTGGSYGYTF.

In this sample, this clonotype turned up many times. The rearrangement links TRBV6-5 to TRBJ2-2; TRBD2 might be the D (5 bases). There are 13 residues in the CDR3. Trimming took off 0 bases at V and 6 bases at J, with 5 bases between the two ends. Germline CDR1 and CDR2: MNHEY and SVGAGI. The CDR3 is CASSYSRAGELFF. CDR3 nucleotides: TGTGCCAGCAGTTACTCGAGGGCCGGGGAGCTGTTTTTT.

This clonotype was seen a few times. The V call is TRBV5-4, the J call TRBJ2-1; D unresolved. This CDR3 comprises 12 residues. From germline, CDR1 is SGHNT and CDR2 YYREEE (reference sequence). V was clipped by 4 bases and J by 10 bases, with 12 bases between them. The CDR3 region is CASSTGLWEQFF. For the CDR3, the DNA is TGTGCCAGCAGCACCGGATTGTGGGAGCAGTTCTTC.

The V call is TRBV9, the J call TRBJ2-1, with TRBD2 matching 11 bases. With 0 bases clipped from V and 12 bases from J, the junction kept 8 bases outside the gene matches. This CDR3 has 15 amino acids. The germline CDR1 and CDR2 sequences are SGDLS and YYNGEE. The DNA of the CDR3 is TGTGCCAGCAGCGTAGTAGCGGGAGGGCCGGGAGTGCAGTTCTTC. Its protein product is CASSVVAGGPGVQFF.

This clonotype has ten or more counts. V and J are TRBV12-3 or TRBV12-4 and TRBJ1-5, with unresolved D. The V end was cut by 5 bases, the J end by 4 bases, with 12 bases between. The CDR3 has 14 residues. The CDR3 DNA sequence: TGTGCCAGCAGTAGTTTACTTCGAAATCAGCCCCAGCATTTT. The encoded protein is CASSSLLRNQPQHF.

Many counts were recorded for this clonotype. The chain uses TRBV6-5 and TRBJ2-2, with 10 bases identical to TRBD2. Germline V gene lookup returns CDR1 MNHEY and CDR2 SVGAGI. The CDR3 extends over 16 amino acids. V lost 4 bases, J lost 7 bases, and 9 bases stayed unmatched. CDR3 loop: CASSSGAGGPIGELFF. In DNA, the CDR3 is TGTGCCAGCAGTTCCGGAGCGGGAGGGCCGATCGGGGAGCTGTTTTTT.

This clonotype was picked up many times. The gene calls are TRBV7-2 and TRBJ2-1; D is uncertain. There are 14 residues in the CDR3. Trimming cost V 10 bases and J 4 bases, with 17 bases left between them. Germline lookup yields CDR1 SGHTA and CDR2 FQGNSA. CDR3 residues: CATEVGPEYNEQFF. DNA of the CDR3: TGTGCCACCGAGGTAGGGCCGGAATACAATGAGCAGTTCTTC.

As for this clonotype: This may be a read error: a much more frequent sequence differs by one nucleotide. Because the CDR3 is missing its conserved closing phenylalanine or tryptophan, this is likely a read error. CDR3 coding DNA: TGTGCCAGCAGTTCGGCCAGGGCGCGGGAGCAGTACCTC. Translation gives CASSSARAREQYL. The V call is TRBV6-6, the J call TRBJ2-7, with a weak D call TRBD1 (5 bases). Germline V lookup: CDR1 MNHNY, CDR2 SVGAGI (reference sequence). CDR3 length equals 13 residues. The V and J ends lost 4 bases and 7 bases respectively, with 14 bases between them.

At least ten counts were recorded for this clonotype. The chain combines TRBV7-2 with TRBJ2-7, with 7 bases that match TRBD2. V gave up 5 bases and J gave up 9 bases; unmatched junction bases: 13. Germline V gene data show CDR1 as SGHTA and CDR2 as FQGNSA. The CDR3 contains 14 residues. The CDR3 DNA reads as TGTGCCAGCAGCCGGTGGGAGGGAGGACTGGTGCAGTACTTC. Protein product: CASSRWEGGLVQYF.

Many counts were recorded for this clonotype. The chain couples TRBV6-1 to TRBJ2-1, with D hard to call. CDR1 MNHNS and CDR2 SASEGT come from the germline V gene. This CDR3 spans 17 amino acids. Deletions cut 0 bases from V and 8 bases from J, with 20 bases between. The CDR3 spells CASSEASITPGLDEQFF. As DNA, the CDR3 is TGTGCCAGCAGTGAAGCGAGTATTACGCCGGGCCTCGATGAGCAGTTCTTC.

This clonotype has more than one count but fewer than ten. CDR3 in DNA: TGTGCCAGCAGCCGGACAGGGCACTATGGCTACACCTTC. Protein: CASSRTGHYGYTF. The chain employs TRBV7-9 and TRBJ1-2; TRBD1 agrees at 8 bases. CDR1 SEHNR and CDR2 FQNEAQ come from the germline V gene (reference sequence). CDR3 size: 13 residues. With V trimmed by 5 bases and J by 3 bases, 2 bases remained unmatched. The whole variable domain, filled in from reference TRBV7-9 and TRBJ1-2, reads DTGVSQNPRHKITKRGQNVTFRCDPISEHNRLYWYRQTLGQGPEFLTYFQNEAQLEKSRLLSDRFSAERPKGSFSTLEIQRTEQGDSAMYLCASSRTGHYGYTFGSGTRLTVV.

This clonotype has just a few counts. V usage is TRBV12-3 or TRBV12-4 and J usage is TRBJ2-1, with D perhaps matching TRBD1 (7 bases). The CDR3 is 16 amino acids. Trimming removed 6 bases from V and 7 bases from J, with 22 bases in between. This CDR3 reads CASSPGGLSGGNEQFF. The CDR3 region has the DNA TGTGCCAGCAGCCCCGGTGGGCTATCAGGGGGGAATGAGCAGTTCTTC.

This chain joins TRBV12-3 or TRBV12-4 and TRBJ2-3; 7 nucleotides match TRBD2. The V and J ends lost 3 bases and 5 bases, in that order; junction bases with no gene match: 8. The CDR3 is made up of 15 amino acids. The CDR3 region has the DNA TGTGCCAGCAGTTTTGGGGGAGGGCCGTTAGATACGCAGTATTTT. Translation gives CASSFGGGPLDTQYF.

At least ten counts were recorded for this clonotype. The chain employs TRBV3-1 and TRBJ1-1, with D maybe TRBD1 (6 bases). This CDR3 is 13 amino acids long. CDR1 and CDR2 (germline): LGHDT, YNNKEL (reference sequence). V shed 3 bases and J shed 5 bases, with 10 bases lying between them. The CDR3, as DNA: TGTGCCAGCAGCCAGATAGGGGGAACTGAAGCTTTCTTT. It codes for CASSQIGGTEAFF.

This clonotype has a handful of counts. CDR3 bases: TGTGCCAGCAGACAGACAGAATACGAGCAGTACTTC. Translating it yields CASRQTEYEQYF. The chain recombines TRBV6-2 or TRBV6-3 with TRBJ2-7; tentative D call: TRBD1 (5 bases). The CDR3 contains 12 residues. Germline V CDR1 and CDR2: MNHEY, SVGEGT. Trimming cost V 6 bases and J 4 bases, with 10 bases left between them.

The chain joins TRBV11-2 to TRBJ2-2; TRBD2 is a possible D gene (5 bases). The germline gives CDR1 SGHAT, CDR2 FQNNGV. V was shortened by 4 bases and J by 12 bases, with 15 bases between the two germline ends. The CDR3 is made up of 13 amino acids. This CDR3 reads CASSSLNRGQLFF. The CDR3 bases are TGTGCCAGCAGCTCCTTAAATCGGGGTCAGCTGTTTTTT. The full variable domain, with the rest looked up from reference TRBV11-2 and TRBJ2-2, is EAGVAQSPRYKIIEKRQSVAFWCNPISGHATLYWYQQILGQGPKLLIQFQNNGVVDDSQLPKDRFSAERLKGVDSTLKIQPAKLEDSAVYLCASSSLNRGQLFFGEGSRLTVL.

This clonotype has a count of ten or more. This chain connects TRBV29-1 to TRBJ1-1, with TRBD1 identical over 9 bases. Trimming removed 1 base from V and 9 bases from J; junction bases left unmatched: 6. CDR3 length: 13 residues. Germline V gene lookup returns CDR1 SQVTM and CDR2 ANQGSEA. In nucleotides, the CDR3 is TGCAGCGTTGAAGTGGGGACAGGGTTGAAAGCTTTCTTT. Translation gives CSVEVGTGLKAFF. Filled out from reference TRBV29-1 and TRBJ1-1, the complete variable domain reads SAVISQKPSRDICQRGTSLTIQCQVDSQVTMMFWYRQQPGQSLTLIATANQGSEATYESGFVIDKFPISRPNLTFSTLTVSNMSPEDSSIYLCSVEVGTGLKAFFGQGTRLTVV.

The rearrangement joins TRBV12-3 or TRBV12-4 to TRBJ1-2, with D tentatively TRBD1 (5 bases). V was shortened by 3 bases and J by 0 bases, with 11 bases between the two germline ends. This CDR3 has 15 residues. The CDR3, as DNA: TGTGCCAGCAGTTTTAACAGGAGAGCTAACTATGGCTACACCTTC. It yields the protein CASSFNRRANYGYTF.